This record concerns one TCR beta chain sequence. Its target is unknown. V was pared by 2 bases and J by 2 bases, with 7 bases of the junction left unmatched. The CDR3 covers 16 residues. Germline lookup yields CDR1 MGHRA and CDR2 YSYEKL. The sample is drawn from a study of shared clonotypes between healthy human individuals. Background on the study: Every donor yielded three CD4 naive, three CD4 memory, two CD8 naive and one CD8 memory plate.

Study-wide findings and caveats: Despite large depth, sorted-subset datasets appeared incompletely sequenced. Clonotypes not shared had lower generation probabilities than those common to all four donors.

Profiled with immunoSEQ multiplex PCR; TCRdb holds only in-frame clones, not every one. The sample has 2,500,000 or so clones; around 93% are singletons. Material for sequencing was naive CD4+ T cells from PBMCs. As for subset: CD45RA+ positively selected. The chain couples TRBV4-1 to TRBJ1-2; 8 positions match TRBD1. This TCR was recovered from a man aged 18 to 29 in good health. Some clones in this sample may be carry-over from other donors' samples. CDR3 in amino acids: CASSQMGQEKNYGYTF. In DNA, the CDR3 is TGCGCCAGCAGCCAAATGGGACAGGAAAAGAACTATGGCTACACCTTC.